The 27 T cell receptor beta chains below all came from one sample that was sequenced in a study of shared clonotypes between healthy human individuals. Measured with immunoSEQ multiplex PCR; TCRdb has only the in-frame clones, and not every one. The table lists approximately 180,000 clones, 85% to 95% of them singletons. Sequencing was carried out using naive CD4+ T cells sorted from blood. Subset: CD45RA+ positively selected. The receptors shown here come from a woman under 40 in good health.

The rearrangement links TRBV10-2 to TRBJ1-1, with D unresolved. Trimming removed 6 bases from V and 1 base from J, with 9 bases in between. This CDR3 has 13 residues. The germline V gene has CDR1 WSHSY and CDR2 SAAADI. DNA of the CDR3: TGCGCCAGCAGGGTGATCGGGAACACTGAAGCTTTCTTT. Encoded protein: CASRVIGNTEAFF.

V and J are TRBV4-1 and TRBJ2-3, with D tentatively TRBD1 (6 bases). Deletions cut 0 bases from V and 0 bases from J, with 16 bases between. In germline, CDR1 is MGHRA, CDR2 YSYEKL. The length of the CDR3 is 18 residues. The CDR3 DNA reads TGCGCCAGCAGCCAAGATTTGAGGGCAGGGGCTAGCACAGATACGCAGTATTTT. Amino acids: CASSQDLRAGASTDTQYF.

The V call is TRBV7-9, the J call TRBJ2-7; 7 positions match TRBD1. CDR3 length: 16 amino acids. Germline assignment: CDR1 SEHNR and CDR2 FQNEAQ (reference sequence). J was trimmed by 0 bases and V by 1 base; bases with no gene match: 6. The DNA for the CDR3 is TGTGCCAGCAGCTTAGATCCAGGGGGTTCCTCCTACGAGCAGTACTTC. It codes for CASSLDPGGSSYEQYF.

J is TRBJ2-2 and V is TRBV14; no definite D call. The CDR3 totals 14 residues. CDR1 and CDR2 from the germline V gene are SGHDN and FVKESK. With 1 base removed from V and 5 bases from J, the gap between germline ends came to 8 bases. DNA for the CDR3: TGTGCCAGCAGCCAAGCTTATTTGACCGGGGAGCTGTTTTTT. Residues: CASSQAYLTGELFF.

Written as DNA, the CDR3 is TGTGCCAGCTCACCAAGGGACCCGGGACAGGGCGAGCAGTACTTC. This encodes CASSPRDPGQGEQYF. The chain couples TRBV18 to TRBJ2-7, with TRBD1 matching over 9 bases. CDR1 and CDR2 from the germline V gene are KGHSH and LQKENI. V shed 2 bases, J shed 6 bases, and the junction held 8 bases outside the gene matches. This CDR3 spans 15 amino acids.

The chain links TRBV7-9 to TRBJ2-7; a possible D gene is TRBD2 (5 bases). Deletions cut 4 bases from V and 3 bases from J, with 16 bases between. Germline V lookup: CDR1 SEHNR, CDR2 FQNEAQ (reference sequence). The CDR3 runs to 15 residues. Written as DNA, the CDR3 is TGTGCCAGCAGCTCCGGCCTAGCCGCACTCTACGAGCAGTACTTC. Encoded protein: CASSSGLAALYEQYF.

The chain recombines TRBV28 with TRBJ1-2, with D maybe TRBD1 (6 bases). The V and J ends lost 4 bases and 6 bases respectively, with 15 bases between them. Germline V gives CDR1 MDHEN, CDR2 SYDVKM. CDR3 size: 14 residues. Here the CDR3 reads CASSYGGAWNGYTF. CDR3 sequence (DNA): TGTGCCAGCAGTTACGGGGGCGCATGGAATGGCTACACCTTC.

V usage is TRBV18 and J usage is TRBJ2-7; D unresolved. Germline V CDR1 and CDR2: KGHSH, LQKENI. Trimming removed 0 bases at V and 5 bases at J, with 8 bases between. The CDR3 consists of 13 residues. The CDR3 sequence: CASSPPGRHEQYF. In nucleotides, the CDR3 is TGTGCCAGCTCACCACCGGGTAGACACGAGCAGTACTTC.

The chain recombines TRBV13 with TRBJ2-5; D might be TRBD1 (5 bases). The tail of the sequence fits TRBJ2-7 better, so the J call may be wrong. Germline values: CDR1 PRHDT, CDR2 FYEKMQ (reference sequence). The CDR3 sequence is 13 residues long. CDR3 loop: CASSVTGVDEQYF. DNA for the CDR3: TGTGCCAGCAGCGTAACAGGAGTCGACGAGCAGTACTTC.

This chain joins TRBV28 and TRBJ2-1; D is perhaps TRBD1 (5 bases). Germline CDR1 MDHEN, CDR2 SYDVKM. The ends were cut back, 5 bases at V and 5 bases at J, with 13 bases in the middle. The length of the CDR3 is 14 residues. The CDR3 is CASSGAPGDNEQFF. CDR3 nucleotide sequence: TGTGCCAGCAGTGGGGCGCCCGGCGACAATGAGCAGTTCTTC.

The CDR3: CSVVEQGANTEAFF. In DNA form, the CDR3 reads TGCAGCGTTGTGGAACAGGGTGCGAACACTGAAGCTTTCTTT. The V call is TRBV29-1, the J call TRBJ1-1, with D possibly being TRBD1 (6 bases). The CDR3 covers 14 residues. CDR1 is SQVTM and CDR2 is ANQGSEA in the germline V gene. Trimming took 4 bases from V and 1 from J, leaving 13 bases between them. The full variable domain, completed using reference TRBV29-1 and TRBJ1-1, is SAVISQKPSRDICQRGTSLTIQCQVDSQVTMMFWYRQQPGQSLTLIATANQGSEATYESGFVIDKFPISRPNLTFSTLTVSNMSPEDSSIYLCSVVEQGANTEAFFGQGTRLTVV.

The chain carries TRBV7-9 and TRBJ2-5; D is possibly TRBD2 (5 bases). Per germline, CDR1 SEHNR and CDR2 FQNEAQ (reference sequence). The V gene lost 5 bases and the J gene lost 5 bases, with 15 bases spanning the gap. This CDR3 comprises 14 residues. CDR3 loop: CASSLTTGGETQYF. The CDR3 nucleotides read TGTGCCAGCAGCCTTACGACGGGCGGGGAGACCCAGTACTTC.

This sequence joins TRBV5-1 and TRBJ2-5, with a possible D match to TRBD1 (7 bases). Matching the DNA end better, TRBJ2-7 makes the J call doubtful. The CDR3 loop spans 14 amino acids. CDR1 SGHRS and CDR2 YFSETQ come from the germline V gene. The CDR3 sequence: CASSGGTASYEQYF. In nucleotides, the CDR3 is TGCGCCAGCAGCGGCGGGACAGCCTCCTACGAGCAGTACTTC.

The chain links TRBV14 to TRBJ2-6; 8 bases are a match to TRBD1. Germline assignment: CDR1 SGHDN and CDR2 FVKESK. The CDR3 is 19 amino acids. V lost 4 bases to trimming and J lost 2 bases; unmatched junction nucleotides: 13. The CDR3 DNA sequence: TGTGCCAGCAGCCCGTTCGACACAGGGGGTTTCACTGGGGCCAACGTCCTGACTTTC. Protein product: CASSPFDTGGFTGANVLTF.

V usage is TRBV9 and J usage is TRBJ2-1, with no clear D. The CDR3 runs 16 residues. Deletions cut 4 bases from V and 0 bases from J, with 14 bases between. CDR1 is SGDLS and CDR2 is YYNGEE in the germline V gene. The CDR3: CASSPNLPSSYNEQFF. In nucleotides, the CDR3 is TGTGCCAGCAGCCCCAATTTGCCAAGCTCCTACAATGAGCAGTTCTTC.

The chain links TRBV21-1 to TRBJ2-7. TRBV21-1 is marked as a pseudogene. The CDR3 length is 14 residues. DNA for the CDR3: TGTGCCAGCACCACGGGACGTAGCTCCTACGAGCAGTACTTC. Its translation: CASTTGRSSYEQYF.

J is TRBJ1-5 and V is TRBV27, with D unresolved. Germline lookup yields CDR1 MNHEY and CDR2 SMNVEV (reference sequence). CDR3 length: 13 amino acids. Trimming stripped 5 bases from V and 7 bases from J, with 12 bases between. The CDR3 coding sequence is TGTGCCAGCAGTCCGAAGTTTATGCAGCCCCAGCATTTT. Amino acid sequence: CASSPKFMQPQHF.

The chain joins TRBV5-1 to TRBJ1-2; the D gene is possibly TRBD1 (5 bases). Trimming took 4 bases from V and 4 from J, leaving 11 bases between them. The CDR3 contains 13 residues. In germline, CDR1 is SGHRS, CDR2 YFSETQ. CDR3 in DNA: TGCGCCAGCAGCCCCGGGCAGGGCTATGGCTACACCTTC. Its protein is CASSPGQGYGYTF.

V gene TRBV11-2 combines with J gene TRBJ2-4, with 12 positions matching TRBD2. After removal of 2 bases from V and 0 bases from J, the junction contained 5 bases not matched to a gene. The CDR3 totals 18 residues. Germline values: CDR1 SGHAT, CDR2 FQNNGV. In DNA form, the CDR3 reads TGTGCCAGCAGCTTATGGGTGACTAGCGGGGGAGCCAAAAACATTCAGTACTTC. It encodes CASSLWVTSGGAKNIQYF.

This sequence joins TRBV7-9 and TRBJ2-7; TRBD1 agrees at 9 bases. The germline CDR1 and CDR2 sequences are SEHNR and FQNEAQ (reference sequence). V shed 3 bases and J 5 bases; nucleotides not matched to a gene: 5. CDR3 length equals 14 residues. The CDR3 nucleotides are TGTGCCAGCAGCTTCGGACAGGGGACCGACGAGCAGTACTTC. This codes for CASSFGQGTDEQYF. Combining the CDR3 with reference TRBV7-9 and TRBJ2-7 gives the whole variable domain DTGVSQNPRHKITKRGQNVTFRCDPISEHNRLYWYRQTLGQGPEFLTYFQNEAQLEKSRLLSDRFSAERPKGSFSTLEIQRTEQGDSAMYLCASSFGQGTDEQYFGPGTRLTVT.

The chain joins TRBV2 to TRBJ2-3; 12 positions match TRBD2. Germline CDR1 SNHLY, CDR2 FYNNEI. The CDR3 spans 19 residues. Germline trimming cut 6 bases from V and 4 bases from J; bases unmatched to any gene: 17. Written as DNA, the CDR3 is TGTGCCAGCAGGTCCCAAAAGGGACACTGGACTAGCGGGGCAGATACGCAGTATTTT. It codes for CASRSQKGHWTSGADTQYF.

CDR3 DNA sequence: TGTGCCAGCAGCATCGGGACTAGGGCCAATGAGCAGTTCTTC. Amino acids: CASSIGTRANEQFF. The J gene is TRBJ2-1, the V gene TRBV9; 8 nucleotides agree with TRBD2. Trimming removed 4 bases from V and 6 bases from J; junction bases left unmatched: 6. Germline assignment: CDR1 SGDLS and CDR2 YYNGEE. The CDR3 is 14 amino acids. Using reference TRBV9 and TRBJ2-1 for the parts outside the CDR3, the full variable domain is DSGVTQTPKHLITATGQRVTLRCSPRSGDLSVYWYQQSLDQGLQFLIQYYNGEERAKGNILERFSAQQFPDLHSELNLSSLELGDSALYFCASSIGTRANEQFFGPGTRLTVL.

The chain recombines TRBV5-1 with TRBJ2-7; TRBD1 aligns across 8 bases. This CDR3 spans 15 amino acids. With 1 base clipped from V and 5 bases from J, the junction kept 8 bases outside the gene matches. The germline V gene has CDR1 SGHRS and CDR2 YFSETQ. CDR3 in amino acids: CASSLTGGINDEQYF. CDR3 in DNA: TGCGCCAGCAGCTTGACAGGGGGGATAAACGACGAGCAGTACTTC.

V and J are TRBV25-1 and TRBJ1-3, with D perhaps matching TRBD1 (6 bases). The CDR3 totals 14 residues. The germline gives CDR1 MGHDK, CDR2 SYGVNS. Trimming stripped 3 bases from V and 4 bases from J, with 10 bases between. CDR3 region: CASSDDGQGNTIYF. DNA of the CDR3: TGTGCCAGCAGTGACGACGGACAGGGAAACACCATATATTTT.

The rearrangement uses TRBV5-8 and TRBJ2-3; D call uncertain. The CDR3 loop spans 14 amino acids. Trimming pared 3 bases from V and 1 base from J, leaving 9 bases between. CDR1 is SGHTS and CDR2 is YDEGEE in the germline V gene. The CDR3 coding sequence is TGTGCCAGCAGCTGGGATGGGGGCACAGATACGCAGTATTTT. This translates into CASSWDGGTDTQYF.

This chain connects TRBV29-1 to TRBJ2-7; tentative D call: TRBD2 (6 bases). Germline loops: CDR1 SQVTM, CDR2 ANQGSEA. The CDR3 covers 11 residues. V lost 8 bases and J lost 6, with 14 bases in between. CDR3 region: CSCGTAVEQYF. The CDR3 DNA follows: TGCAGCTGCGGGACTGCCGTCGAGCAGTACTTC.

The genes are TRBV10-3 and TRBJ2-2; tentatively, D is TRBD2 (6 bases). The CDR3 covers 15 residues. From germline, CDR1 is ENHRY and CDR2 SYGVKD. The V end was cut by 4 bases, the J end by 5 bases, with 14 bases between. The CDR3 sequence: CAISGGGAGTGELFF. DNA of the CDR3: TGTGCCATCAGTGGGGGCGGCGCGGGGACCGGGGAGCTGTTTTTT.